These T cell receptor beta chains were read from a single sample in a study of T cell responses to AZD1222 COVID-19 vaccine. Produced via immunoSEQ multiplex PCR; TCRdb's table is partial and in-frame only. Among over 100,000 clones listed, around 87% were seen once. This material consisted of peripheral blood, taken 28 days after the second AZD1222 dose. Every receptor here comes from an adult who received the AZD1222 COVID-19 vaccine. The CDR3 runs from the conserved cysteine through the conserved F or W. The D gene is left open where the match is weak. Clone size is shown for a subset of rows, as once, few, many or a class of expanded clone.

d_call: -; clone_size: -; v_call: TRBV5-4; j_call: TRBJ2-3; cdr3_nt: TGTGCCAGCAGCTTGCCGGGGGCAGGCACAGATACGCAGTATTTT; cdr3_aa: CASSLPGAGTDTQYF
d_call: -; clone_size: -; v_call: TRBV11-2; j_call: TRBJ1-5; cdr3_nt: TGTGCCAGCAGCCCAAACAGGAATAGCAATCAGCCCCAGCATTTT; cdr3_aa: CASSPNRNSNQPQHF
d_call: -; clone_size: once; v_call: TRBV6-2/TRBV6-3; j_call: TRBJ2-1; cdr3_nt: TGTGCCAGCAGTTACCCACAGGGTAACAATGAGCAGTTCTTC; cdr3_aa: CASSYPQGNNEQFF
d_call: TRBD2; clone_size: -; v_call: TRBV28; j_call: TRBJ2-1; cdr3_nt: TGTGCCAGCAGTTTATGGGCTAGCGGGAGGGACAATGAGCAGTTCTTC; cdr3_aa: CASSLWASGRDNEQFF
d_call: TRBD2; clone_size: -; v_call: TRBV29-1; j_call: TRBJ2-2; cdr3_nt: TGCAGCGCCAAGAGCGGGGCCTGGGGATACACCGGGGAGCTGTTTTTT; cdr3_aa: CSAKSGAWGYTGELFF
d_call: TRBD1; clone_size: -; v_call: TRBV3-1/TRBV3-2; j_call: TRBJ1-1; cdr3_nt: TGTGCCAGCAGCCAACAAGCCCCGGGACAGGGGGACACTGAAGCTTTCTTT; cdr3_aa: CASSQQAPGQGDTEAFF
d_call: -; clone_size: -; v_call: TRBV10-3; j_call: TRBJ1-2; cdr3_nt: TGTGCCATCAGTGACCGGGACGGAAGTTTCCAAAACTATGGCTACACCTTC; cdr3_aa: CAISDRDGSFQNYGYTF
d_call: -; clone_size: once; v_call: TRBV3-1/TRBV3-2; j_call: TRBJ2-7; cdr3_nt: TGTGCCAGCAGCGATACCCTTCGGGCGTCGGGCTTCGAGCAGTACTTC; cdr3_aa: CASSDTLRASGFEQYF
d_call: -; clone_size: -; v_call: TRBV7-9; j_call: TRBJ1-4; cdr3_nt: TGTGCCAGCAGCTTAGGAGGGAATGAAAAACTGTTTTTT; cdr3_aa: CASSLGGNEKLFF
d_call: -; clone_size: -; v_call: TRBV4-3; j_call: TRBJ2-2; cdr3_nt: TGCGCCAGCAGCCAAGAGGGGGTTCCGAACACCGGGGAGCTGTTTTTT; cdr3_aa: CASSQEGVPNTGELFF
d_call: -; clone_size: -; v_call: TRBV19; j_call: TRBJ1-1; cdr3_nt: TGTGCCAGTACCCCGGGGAACACTGAAGCTTTCTTT; cdr3_aa: CASTPGNTEAFF
d_call: TRBD1; clone_size: -; v_call: TRBV24-1; j_call: TRBJ2-5; cdr3_nt: TGTGCCACCAGTGATGCGACAGGGATAGAGACCCAGTACTTC; cdr3_aa: CATSDATGIETQYF
d_call: -; clone_size: once; v_call: TRBV7-8; j_call: TRBJ2-3; cdr3_nt: TGTGCCAGCATAAAGGCAACCCGCACAGATACGCAGTATTTT; cdr3_aa: CASIKATRTDTQYF
d_call: -; clone_size: -; v_call: TRBV19; j_call: TRBJ1-1; cdr3_nt: TGTGCCACTACTAGATCAGGGTTTACTGAAGCTTTCTTT; cdr3_aa: CATTRSGFTEAFF
d_call: TRBD2; clone_size: -; v_call: TRBV7-2; j_call: TRBJ2-1; cdr3_nt: TGTGCCAGCAGCTCAAGGTTACTAGCGGGAGGCAATGAGCAGTTCTTC; cdr3_aa: CASSSRLLAGGNEQFF
d_call: -; clone_size: -; v_call: TRBV5-4; j_call: TRBJ2-1; cdr3_nt: TGTGCCAGCAGCCATACAGACAATGAGCAGTTCTTC; cdr3_aa: CASSHTDNEQFF
d_call: -; clone_size: few; v_call: TRBV25-1; j_call: TRBJ2-1; cdr3_nt: TGTGCCAGCACCCCCGGCAATGAGCAGTTCTTC; cdr3_aa: CASTPGNEQFF
d_call: TRBD1; clone_size: -; v_call: TRBV9; j_call: TRBJ2-1; cdr3_nt: TGTGCCAGCAGCGCCGGACAGGGACCAGTAGGGGGGGAGCAGTTCTTC; cdr3_aa: CASSAGQGPVGGEQFF
d_call: -; clone_size: -; v_call: TRBV9; j_call: TRBJ1-1; cdr3_nt: TGTGCCAGCAGCTCCCGTGGGGGGGCGAACACTGAAGCTTTCTTT; cdr3_aa: CASSSRGGANTEAFF
d_call: -; clone_size: once; v_call: TRBV5-1; j_call: TRBJ2-2; cdr3_nt: TGCGCCAGCAGCTTGGAATGGTCGGGCACCGGGGAGCTGTTTTTT; cdr3_aa: CASSLEWSGTGELFF
d_call: TRBD2; clone_size: -; v_call: TRBV7-8; j_call: TRBJ2-1; cdr3_nt: TGTGCCAGCAGCCCACGGGGAGCGGGGGGGCGAAATGAGCAGTTCTTC; cdr3_aa: CASSPRGAGGRNEQFF
d_call: TRBD2; clone_size: -; v_call: TRBV11-3; j_call: TRBJ2-1; cdr3_nt: TGTGCCAGCAGCCTGACTAGCGGGAACTTCGGTGAGCAGTTCTTC; cdr3_aa: CASSLTSGNFGEQFF
d_call: TRBD2; clone_size: many; v_call: TRBV6-4; j_call: TRBJ2-2; cdr3_nt: TGTGCCAGCAGTGAAACTAGCGGAAGCACCGGGGAGCTGTTTTTT; cdr3_aa: CASSETSGSTGELFF
d_call: TRBD2; clone_size: once; v_call: TRBV7-3; j_call: TRBJ2-2; cdr3_nt: TGTGCCAGCAGCTCCTCGGCCCGAGGACTAGCGGGGTGGAAAAACACCGGGGAGCTGTTTTTT; cdr3_aa: CASSSSARGLAGWKNTGELFF
d_call: -; clone_size: -; v_call: TRBV11-2; j_call: TRBJ2-7; cdr3_nt: TGTGCCAGCAGCTTAAGTATGGGTGGGACCCGGTCAGCCGAGCAGTACTTC; cdr3_aa: CASSLSMGGTRSAEQYF
d_call: TRBD1; clone_size: -; v_call: TRBV19; j_call: TRBJ1-6; cdr3_nt: TGTGCCAGTACCGGGACAGGGTATTCACCCCTCCACTTT; cdr3_aa: CASTGTGYSPLHF